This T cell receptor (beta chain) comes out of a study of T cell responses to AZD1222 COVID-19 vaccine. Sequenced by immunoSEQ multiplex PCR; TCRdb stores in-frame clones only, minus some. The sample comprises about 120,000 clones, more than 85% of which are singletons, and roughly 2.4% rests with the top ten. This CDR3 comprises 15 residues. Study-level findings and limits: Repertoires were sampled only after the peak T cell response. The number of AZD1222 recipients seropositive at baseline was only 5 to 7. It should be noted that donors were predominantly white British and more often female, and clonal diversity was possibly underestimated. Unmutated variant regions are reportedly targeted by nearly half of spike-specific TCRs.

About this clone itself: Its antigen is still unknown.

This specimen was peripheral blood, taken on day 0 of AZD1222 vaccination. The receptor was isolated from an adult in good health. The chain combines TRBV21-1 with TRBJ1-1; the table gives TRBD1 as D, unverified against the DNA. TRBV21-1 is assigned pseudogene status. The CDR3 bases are TGTGCCAGCAGCAAAGAGGGGGTGGAGAACACTGAAGCTTTCTTT. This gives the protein CASSKEGVENTEAFF.